This T cell receptor beta chain was sequenced during a study of regulatory T cells in long-lasting Graves disease. Germline values: CDR1 SQVTM, CDR2 ANQGSEA. The CDR3 is 13 residues long. The V and J ends lost 6 bases and 6 bases, in that order; junction bases with no gene match: 9. Sample time point: persistent/refractory GD, antithyroid drugs over 5 years with positive TRAb. From PBMCs, RNA was extracted and then used to make the TCR library. Library construction for TCR beta used iRepertoire HTBI primers and Arm-PCR of CDR3 regions. TCRdb reprocessed the multiplex PCR reads via MiXCR and lists one record per CDR3 protein. The top ten clones hold about two fifths of a sample with 650,000 to 850,000 distinct CDR3 sequences, 30% of them seen once.

Sample: peripheral blood mononuclear cells (PBMCs), taken when the disease was refractory, from a patient treated with antithyroid drugs. The receptor's source is a female donor with Graves disease. The genes are TRBV29-1 and TRBJ2-7; TRBD1 agrees at 9 bases. CDR3 DNA: TGCAGCGTCTGGACAGGGGAAAGTGTCGAGCAGTACTTC. Residues: CSVWTGESVEQYF.